The 6 T cell receptor beta chains below all came from one sample that was sequenced in a study of blood T cells in healthy people across ages. Combining a sample-barcoded 5' primer with a J-beta primer mix, a second PCR ran for about 7 to 11 cycles. MiXCR, run by TCRdb on the 5' RACE reads, gives a single entry per CDR3 protein. In the table there are some 1.5 million distinct CDR3 sequences, roughly 27% of which are singletons. Material for sequencing was blood. The receptors stem from a woman aged 25 to 39 in good health.

This clonotype has only a few counts. The chain couples TRBV28 to TRBJ2-5; 10 nucleotides line up with TRBD2. V was pared by 2 bases and J by 11 bases, with 20 bases of the junction left unmatched. In germline, CDR1 is MDHEN, CDR2 SYDVKM. CDR3 length: 18 amino acids. In DNA form, the CDR3 reads TGTGCCAGCAGTTTAGTTTTCGAAGCGGGACTAGCGAAGGTAGAGCAGTACTTC. This gives the protein CASSLVFEAGLAKVEQYF.

As to this clonotype: This may arise from a read error, as a much more abundant clone is one base away. This chain connects TRBV4-1 to TRBJ2-7; D unresolved. Between the trimmed V and J ends, which lost 4 bases and 0 bases, there was a span of 7 bases. The CDR3 sequence is 13 residues long. The V gene's germline CDR1 is MGHRA and CDR2 YSYEKL. CDR3 protein: CASSRKGSYEQYF. CDR3 coding DNA: TGCGCCAGCAGCCGGAAGGGCTCCTACGAGCAGTACTTC.

At least ten counts were recorded for this clonotype. The chain carries TRBV7-2 and TRBJ2-7; 13 nucleotides agree with TRBD2. The CDR3 is 14 amino acids. The ends lost 5 bases at V and 7 bases at J; junction bases unmatched: 5. From germline, CDR1 is SGHTA and CDR2 FQGNSA. This CDR3 reads CASSIGTSGIEQYF. CDR3 DNA: TGTGCCAGCAGCATAGGGACTAGCGGGATTGAGCAGTACTTC.

V and J are TRBV10-1 and TRBJ2-1, with TRBD2 matching 14 bases. The CDR3 contains 15 residues. The germline V gene encodes CDR1 WNHNN and CDR2 SYGVQD (reference sequence). V lost 8 bases and J lost 8; bases outside the gene matches: 8. The DNA of the CDR3 is TGCGCCAGCGGCTCTAGACTAGCGGGAGGGCATGAGCAGTTCTTC. The encoded protein is CASGSRLAGGHEQFF.

The chain employs TRBV12-3 or TRBV12-4 and TRBJ2-7, with D hard to call. This CDR3 region has 14 residues. V was shortened by 4 bases and J by 0 bases, with 10 bases between the two germline ends. Here the CDR3 DNA reads TGTGCCAGCAGTTCGGACGGTTACTCCTACGAGCAGTACTTC. Residues: CASSSDGYSYEQYF.

This clonotype was seen a handful of times. This chain links TRBV4-3 with TRBJ2-3; 13 bases line up with TRBD2. This CDR3 is built from 15 residues. V lost 2 bases to trimming and J lost 6 bases; unmatched junction nucleotides: 2. Germline V gene data show CDR1 as LGHNA and CDR2 as YSLEER. CDR3 region: CASSQTSGRGDTQYF. The CDR3 DNA reads as TGCGCCAGCAGCCAAACTAGCGGGAGGGGTGATACGCAGTATTTT.